The rows below give T cell receptor beta chains drawn from one sample of a study of T cells after yellow fever vaccination. TCRdb reprocessed the 5' RACE reads with MiXCR, giving one entry per CDR3 protein. The sample lists about 360,000 distinct CDR3 sequences, more than 5.5% occurring once. Material: PBMCs, obtained 5 days after the yellow fever booster vaccination. The receptors were sampled from a man aged 30-40 years who received the YFV17D yellow fever vaccine. Each CDR3 is given with its conserved first and last residue. D genes are given only for firm matches. Only some rows state a clone size, as once, few, many or a class for expanded clones.

j_call v_call clone_size d_call cdr3_nt cdr3_aa
TRBJ2-5 TRBV13 . TRBD2 TGTGCCAGCAGACTAGCGGGCCAAAAAGAGACCCAGTACTTC CASRLAGQKETQYF
TRBJ2-7 TRBV12-3/TRBV12-4 . TRBD2 TGTGCCAGCAGTTATCTAGCGGGAGGGTCCTACGAGCAGTACTTC CASSYLAGGSYEQYF
TRBJ1-2 TRBV18 few TRBD1 TGTGCCAGCTCTCCATCCAGGACAGGGTTATCAGCTAACTATGGCTACACCTTC CASSPSRTGLSANYGYTF
TRBJ1-4 TRBV7-9 few . TGTGCCAGCAGCCCCGTTGGGGCATATAATGAAAAACTGTTTTTT CASSPVGAYNEKLFF
TRBJ2-7 TRBV7-2 . . TGTGCCAGCAGCTCGCGTTGGGAAAGCTCCTACGAGCAGTACTTC CASSSRWESSYEQYF
TRBJ2-2 TRBV7-6 . . TGTGCCAGCAGCCCACAGGAGAACACCGGGGAGCTGTTTTTT CASSPQENTGELFF
TRBJ2-1 TRBV20-1 few TRBD2 TGCAGTGCTAGAGATCAGGCTAGCGGGAGCTATAATGAGCAGTTCTTC CSARDQASGSYNEQFF
TRBJ2-1 TRBV20-1 . TRBD2 TGCAGTGCTAGGGTTAGCGGGAGGTCCGTAACTAACAATGAGCAGTTCTTC CSARVSGRSVTNNEQFF
TRBJ2-2 TRBV30 many . TGTGCCTGGAACGGGGGACAGTCGAACACCGGGGAGCTGTTTTTT CAWNGGQSNTGELFF
TRBJ2-1 TRBV20-1 . TRBD1 TGCAGTGCGCCGACAGGGTCCTTTCTCAATGAGCAGTTCTTC CSAPTGSFLNEQFF
TRBJ2-1 TRBV29-1 . . TGCAGCGGCAACCTGGGTGACAATGAGCAGTTCTTC CSGNLGDNEQFF
TRBJ2-1 TRBV19 . TRBD2 TGTGCCAGTAGTAAAGGTATTAGCGGGAGTAGGGGATCCTACAATGAGCAGTTCTTC CASSKGISGSRGSYNEQFF
TRBJ1-6 TRBV27 few . TGTGCCAGCAGTTTAGCCCGGGGCAGGGGTTCACCCCTCCACTTT CASSLARGRGSPLHF
TRBJ2-1 TRBV29-1 . . TGCAGCGTTGAAGGGGGTTCGAGCTCCTACAATGAGCAGTTCTTC CSVEGGSSSYNEQFF
TRBJ2-3 TRBV20-1 few TRBD2 TGCAGTGCCATCTCAACTAGCGGGAGCACAGATACGCAGTATTTT CSAISTSGSTDTQYF
TRBJ2-7 TRBV28 many . TGTGCCAGCAGTTTAGGGGGGCCTACGCCCTACGAGCAGTACTTC CASSLGGPTPYEQYF
TRBJ1-1 TRBV19 . TRBD1 TGTGCCAGTAGTATAGGGGACAGGAACACTGAAGCTTTCTTT CASSIGDRNTEAFF
TRBJ2-7 TRBV18 few TRBD1 TGTGCCAGCTCACCCCTTCCGCGGGGGACAGGGAGATTCTCCGAGCAGTACTTC CASSPLPRGTGRFSEQYF
TRBJ1-6 TRBV5-1 . . TGCGCCAGCAGCGGGACGGCTGATTCACCCCTCCACTTT CASSGTADSPLHF
TRBJ1-2 TRBV7-2 few . TGTGCCAGCAGGGCACAGGGTACCTATGGCTACACCTTC CASRAQGTYGYTF
TRBJ2-7 TRBV5-6 . . TGTGCCAGCAGCAGAGACGTGGGCTACGAGCAGTACTTC CASSRDVGYEQYF
TRBJ2-7 TRBV3-1 few TRBD1 TGTGCCAGCAGACAGGGGGCCGTTACCGAGCAGTACTTC CASRQGAVTEQYF
TRBJ2-5 TRBV7-2 many . TGTGCCAGCAGCTTAGTTTCCGCAAATCAAGAGACCCAGTACTTC CASSLVSANQETQYF
TRBJ2-3 TRBV29-1 . . TGCAGCGTTTTGGGGGTAGAGACAGATACGCAGTATTTT CSVLGVETDTQYF
TRBJ1-2 TRBV20-1 . TRBD1 TGCAGTGCTAGTCGGCAGGGGGCTGGCTACACCTTC CSASRQGAGYTF
TRBJ2-7 TRBV5-1 many . TGCGCCAGCAGCTTCGACATTCCCTACGAGCAGTACTTC CASSFDIPYEQYF
TRBJ2-1 TRBV4-3 few TRBD1 TGCGCCAGCAGCAATCCGGGACAGGGGGCCGGCGAGCAGTTCTTC CASSNPGQGAGEQFF
TRBJ2-1 TRBV9 . . TGTGCCAGCAGCACCCGGTCTAGGGGAGCGTTAGAATGGGGTGAGCAGTTCTTC CASSTRSRGALEWGEQFF
TRBJ2-2 TRBV4-3 many . TGCGCCAGCAGCCAAGACTTCACCGGGGAGCTGTTTTTT CASSQDFTGELFF
TRBJ2-1 TRBV27 few . TGTGCCAGCAGTTTCGCGGGAAACAGTGAGCAGTTCTTC CASSFAGNSEQFF
TRBJ1-2 TRBV12-3/TRBV12-4 medium-sized . TGTGCCAGCAATAAAGCTTATGAGGGCTACACCTTC CASNKAYEGYTF
TRBJ1-2 TRBV27 . TRBD1 TGTGCCAGCACCAGACAGGGGAGTCGGTATGGCTACACCTTC CASTRQGSRYGYTF
TRBJ2-7 TRBV5-7 . . TGTGCCAGCAGCCCCAGACTCCACTCCGGGGTCTCCTACGAGCAGTACTTC CASSPRLHSGVSYEQYF
TRBJ2-3 TRBV6-5 many . TGTGCCAGCACTACTACTTCGGATACGCAGTATTTT CASTTTSDTQYF
TRBJ2-7 TRBV7-2 . . TGTGCCAGCAGCCGGGGCTTCACGCAGTACTTC CASSRGFTQYF
TRBJ2-5 TRBV5-1 . . TGCGCCAGCAGCTCACAATCCGCCCGGGAGACCCAGTACTTC CASSSQSARETQYF
TRBJ1-3 TRBV21-1 . . TGTGCCAGCAGCAGGGTCGGTACAGGGATGTCCGGAAACACCATATATTTT CASSRVGTGMSGNTIYF
TRBJ2-2 TRBV20-1 . . TGCAGTGCCACCCCGGGACATGCGAACACCGGGGAGCTGTTTTTT CSATPGHANTGELFF
TRBJ2-5 TRBV29-1 many . TGCAGCGTGACCCCCTCGGCTACTAGCTTTCGGGAGACCCAGTACTTC CSVTPSATSFRETQYF
TRBJ2-7 TRBV11-2 few TRBD1 TGTGCCAGCAGCGCCGGGACAGCAAAGACCTACGAGCAGTACTTC CASSAGTAKTYEQYF
TRBJ2-7 TRBV19 few TRBD2 TGTGCCAGTAGTGAAGTAGCGGGAGAAACCTACGAGCAGTACTTC CASSEVAGETYEQYF
TRBJ1-6 TRBV11-2 . . TGTGCCAGCAGCTTAGTTGCGGGAAGGGGGTCGGGAAATTCACCCCTCCACTTT CASSLVAGRGSGNSPLHF